This TCR beta chain is from a study of blood T cells in healthy people across ages. The CDR3 covers 15 residues. Looked up from germline, CDR1 is SGHTA and CDR2 is FQGNSA. Trimming took 6 bases from V and 3 from J; bases not matched to a gene: 4. Using a J-beta primer mix together with a sample-barcoded 5' primer, a second PCR was run for about 6 to 11 cycles. Through a template-switch adaptor with 12 random nucleotides, each cDNA molecule received a tag. TCRdb re-called the 5' RACE reads with MiXCR, one entry per CDR3 protein. The data show 800,000 or so distinct CDR3 sequences, 25% seen once. These sequences were also reported in another study, on T cells of mothers and their children.

The chain employs TRBV7-2 and TRBJ1-4; 10 nucleotides align to TRBD1. This clonotype was obtained from a boy aged 10-17 years in good health. Material: blood. As DNA, the CDR3 is TGTGCCAGCAGGGGACAGGGGTACGCTAATGAAAAACTGTTTTTT. This translates into CASRGQGYANEKLFF.